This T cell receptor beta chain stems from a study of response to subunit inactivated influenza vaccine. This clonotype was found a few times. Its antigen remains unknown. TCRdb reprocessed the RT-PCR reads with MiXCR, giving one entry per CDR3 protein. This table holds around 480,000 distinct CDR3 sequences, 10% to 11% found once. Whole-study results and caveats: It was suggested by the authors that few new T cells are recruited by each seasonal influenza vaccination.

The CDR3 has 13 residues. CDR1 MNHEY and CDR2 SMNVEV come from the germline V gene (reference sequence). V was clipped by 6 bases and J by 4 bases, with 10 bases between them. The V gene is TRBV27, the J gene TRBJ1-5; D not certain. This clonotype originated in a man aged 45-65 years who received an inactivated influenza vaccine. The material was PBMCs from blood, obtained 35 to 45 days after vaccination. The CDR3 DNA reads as TGTGCCAGCAGGAGGACCCTAAATCAGCCCCAGCATTTT. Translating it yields CASRRTLNQPQHF.